This entry concerns a single T cell receptor beta chain. Its specificity is unknown. The data were taken from a study of early T cells in non-severe SARS-CoV-2 infection. Across the whole study: It was bulk RNA from unsorted whole blood that was sequenced, and the chains were unpaired.

CDR3 length equals 10 residues. cDNA molecules, individually, were tagged with unique molecular identifiers. TCRdb fed the 5' RACE reads into MiXCR, producing one record per CDR3 protein. The sample lists tens of thousands of distinct CDR3 sequences, 15% to 20% occurring once. Study-level points and caveats: Missing private and CD4 specificities, VDJdb matching favored anti-spike CD8 responses.

The chain has TRBV21-1 and TRBJ1-6. TRBV21-1 constitutes a pseudogene. The specimen comprised whole blood, sampled at baseline. The receptor was isolated from an adult who was a healthcare worker with PCR-confirmed SARS-CoV-2 infection or an uninfected control (not recorded which). The CDR3 protein is CMSAHSPLHF. The CDR3 DNA follows: TGTATGTCAGCCCATTCACCCCTCCACTTT.